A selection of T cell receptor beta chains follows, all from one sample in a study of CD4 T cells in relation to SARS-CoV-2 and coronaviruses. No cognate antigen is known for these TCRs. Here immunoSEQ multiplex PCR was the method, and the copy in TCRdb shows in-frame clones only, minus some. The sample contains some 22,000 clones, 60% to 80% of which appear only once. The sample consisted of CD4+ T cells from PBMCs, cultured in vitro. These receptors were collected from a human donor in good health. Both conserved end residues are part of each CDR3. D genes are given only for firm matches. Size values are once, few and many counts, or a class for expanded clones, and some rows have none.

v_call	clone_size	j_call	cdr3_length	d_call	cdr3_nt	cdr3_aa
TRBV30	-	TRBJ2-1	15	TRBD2	TGTGCCTGGACCCTAGCGGTGAGCTCCTACAATGAGCAGTTCTTC	CAWTLAVSSYNEQFF
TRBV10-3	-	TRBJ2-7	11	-	TGTGCCATCAGTGAGGGCTACGAGCAGTACTTC	CAISEGYEQYF
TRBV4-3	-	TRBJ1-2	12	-	TGCGCCAGCAGCCAGCTCGGCTATGGCTACACCTTC	CASSQLGYGYTF
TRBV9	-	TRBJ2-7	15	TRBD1	TGTGCCAGCAGCGCCGGACAGGGGGATCCTACGAGGCAGTACTTC	CASSAGQGDPTRQYF
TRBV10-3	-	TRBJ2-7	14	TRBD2	TGTGCCATCAGGAGCGGGGCCTCGGGGTACGAGCAGTACTTC	CAIRSGASGYEQYF
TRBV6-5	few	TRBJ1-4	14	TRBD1	TGTGCCAGCGCCACGGACAGGGTGGGGGAAAAACTGTTTTTT	CASATDRVGEKLFF
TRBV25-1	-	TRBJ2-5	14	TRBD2	TGTGCCAGCAGTCTACGGGGGGGAGAAGAGACCCAGTACTTC	CASSLRGGEETQYF
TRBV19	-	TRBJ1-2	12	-	TGTGCCAGTAGCAGGGGTAACTATGGCTACACCTTC	CASSRGNYGYTF
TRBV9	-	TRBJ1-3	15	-	TGTGCCAGCAGCGTAGGAGGGGCCGGAGGAAACACCATATATTTT	CASSVGGAGGNTIYF
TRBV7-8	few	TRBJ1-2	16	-	TGTGCCAGCAGCTTATATCGTCAGGCCTCTAACTATGGCTACACCTTC	CASSLYRQASNYGYTF
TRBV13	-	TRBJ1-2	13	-	TGTGCCAGCAGCTTAGGTAGGAACTATGGCTACACCTTC	CASSLGRNYGYTF